Listed below are T cell receptor beta chains from one sample, sequenced in a study of T cells after posttransplantation cyclophosphamide. Sequencing was performed with immunoSEQ multiplex PCR; in TCRdb, only in-frame clones are kept and a portion is missing. The sample shows about 19,000 clones, roughly 72% of them seen only once. This material consisted of PBMCs, taken after an allogeneic stem cell transplant with post-transplant cyclophosphamide. All receptors come from a young adult male patient who received an allogeneic stem cell transplant from a related donor, was CMV-positive, and had acute GVHD only. Some of the T cells might come from the graft donor. Both conserved end residues are part of each CDR3. D genes are given only for firm matches. The size of a clone is reported for some rows only, either as once, few or many, or as a class for expanded clones.

15 - TRBJ2-7 TRBD1 TRBV2 TGTGCCAGCAGAGAAGGGACAGGGGGCCCCTACGAGCAGTACTTC CASREGTGGPYEQYF
16 - TRBJ2-2 TRBD2 TRBV7-8 TGTGCCAGCAGCGGGAGCGGGGGGGGGAACACCGGGGAGCTGTTTTTT CASSGSGGGNTGELFF
15 few TRBJ2-2 - TRBV11-2 TGTGCCAGCAGCTTAGTGGCAGGGGTCACCGGGGAGCTGTTTTTT CASSLVAGVTGELFF
18 - TRBJ2-2 TRBD2 TRBV15 TGTGCCACCAGCCGCCATCTTGGACTAGCGGGGAACACCGGGGAGCTGTTTTTT CATSRHLGLAGNTGELFF
13 - TRBJ1-2 - TRBV18 TGTGCCAGCTCACCATCGGAGCTTCACGGCTACACCTTC CASSPSELHGYTF
14 - TRBJ2-7 - TRBV9 TGTGCCAGCAGCGTATCGGGGGTCTCCTACGAGCAGTACTTC CASSVSGVSYEQYF
13 few TRBJ1-2 TRBD1 TRBV7-2 TGTGCCAGCAGCATTAACAGGGGAGATGGCTACACCTTC CASSINRGDGYTF
15 - TRBJ2-1 - TRBV7-2 TGTGCCAGCAGCTTAAGACAGGAGTATTACAATGAGCAGTTCTTC CASSLRQEYYNEQFF
13 - TRBJ1-2 - TRBV28 TGTGCCAGCAGTCCGGACAGTGCCTATGGCTACACCTTC CASSPDSAYGYTF
14 - TRBJ2-1 TRBD1 TRBV10-3 TGTGCCATCAGTGAGGGACAGGGTTACAATGAGCAGTTCTTC CAISEGQGYNEQFF
14 - TRBJ2-2 - TRBV10-2 TGCGCCAGCAGCCAAGCGGAGTCCACCGGGGAGCTGTTTTTT CASSQAESTGELFF
15 - TRBJ2-5 TRBD1 TRBV19 TGTGCCAGTAGTAAGAGGACAGGGGCCCAAGAGACCCAGTACTTC CASSKRTGAQETQYF
17 - TRBJ2-2 TRBD2 TRBV7-2 TGTGCCAGCAGGAGGGGACTAGTCCTTTCGAACACCGGGGAGCTGTTTTTT CASRRGLVLSNTGELFF
13 - TRBJ1-2 - TRBV29-1 TGCAGCGCTCCGGTGGGCCCAAGATCTGGCTACACCTTC CSAPVGPRSGYTF
14 - TRBJ1-1 TRBD1 TRBV7-6 TGTGCCAGCAGCACTCAACAGGGGACGACTGAAGCTTTCTTT CASSTQQGTTEAFF
16 - TRBJ1-2 TRBD1 TRBV4-2 TGTGCCAGCAGCCAAGAATTGGCGGGACAGAACTATGGCTACACCTTC CASSQELAGQNYGYTF
16 - TRBJ2-3 TRBD2 TRBV4-1 TGCGCCAGCAGCCGACTAGCGGGGGGAGGGGCAGATACGCAGTATTTT CASSRLAGGGADTQYF
13 - TRBJ2-5 - TRBV5-6 TGTGCCAGCAGCCCCCGGCAGGCGGGGACCCAGTACTTC CASSPRQAGTQYF
13 once TRBJ2-7 - TRBV21-1 TGTGCCAGTACCGGGACAGAGATTTACGAGCAGTACTTC CASTGTEIYEQYF
13 - TRBJ1-4 - TRBV5-6 TGTGCCAGCAGCCCCGGAGGTAATGAAAAACTGTTTTTT CASSPGGNEKLFF
17 - TRBJ2-3 TRBD2 TRBV11-2 TGTGCCAGCAGCCCGCGACGGACTAGCGGTCCCACAGATACGCAGTATTTT CASSPRRTSGPTDTQYF
12 - TRBJ2-7 TRBD2 TRBV6-1 TGTGCCAGCACCGTCGGGGGGGGCGAGCAGTACTTC CASTVGGGEQYF
13 - TRBJ1-6 - TRBV4-3 TGCGCCAGCAGCCAAGACAGGGATTCACCCCTCCACTTT CASSQDRDSPLHF